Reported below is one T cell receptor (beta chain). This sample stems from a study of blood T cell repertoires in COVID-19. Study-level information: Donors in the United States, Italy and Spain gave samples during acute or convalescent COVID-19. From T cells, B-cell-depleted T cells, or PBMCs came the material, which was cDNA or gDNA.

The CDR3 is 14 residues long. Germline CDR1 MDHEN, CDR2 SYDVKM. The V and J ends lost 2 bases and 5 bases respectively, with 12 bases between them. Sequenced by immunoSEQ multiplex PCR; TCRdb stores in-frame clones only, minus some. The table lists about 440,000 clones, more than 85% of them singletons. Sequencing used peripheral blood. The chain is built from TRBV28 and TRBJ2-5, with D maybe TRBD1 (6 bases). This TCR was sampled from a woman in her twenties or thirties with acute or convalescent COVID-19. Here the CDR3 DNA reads TGTGCCAGCAGTTTACACAGGGTCGGTGAGACCCAGTACTTC. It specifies CASSLHRVGETQYF.